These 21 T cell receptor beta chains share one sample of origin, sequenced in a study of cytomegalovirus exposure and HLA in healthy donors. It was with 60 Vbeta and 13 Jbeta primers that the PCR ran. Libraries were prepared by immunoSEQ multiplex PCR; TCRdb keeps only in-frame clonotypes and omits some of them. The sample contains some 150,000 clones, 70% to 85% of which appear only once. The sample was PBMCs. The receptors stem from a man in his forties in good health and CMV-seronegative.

CDR3 coding DNA: TGTGCCAGCAGCCTGAACACCGGGGAGCTGTTTTTT. Translated: CASSLNTGELFF. The chain employs TRBV6-5 and TRBJ2-2, with D hard to call. Trimming removed 6 bases from V and 1 base from J, with 3 bases in between. There are 12 residues in the CDR3. Looked up from germline, CDR1 is MNHEY and CDR2 is SVGAGI.

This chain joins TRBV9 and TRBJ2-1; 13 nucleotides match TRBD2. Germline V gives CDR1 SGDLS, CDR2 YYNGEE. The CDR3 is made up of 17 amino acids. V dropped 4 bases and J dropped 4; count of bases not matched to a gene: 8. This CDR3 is CASSLGLAGAPYNEQFF. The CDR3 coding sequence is TGTGCCAGCAGCTTAGGACTAGCGGGAGCCCCTTACAATGAGCAGTTCTTC.

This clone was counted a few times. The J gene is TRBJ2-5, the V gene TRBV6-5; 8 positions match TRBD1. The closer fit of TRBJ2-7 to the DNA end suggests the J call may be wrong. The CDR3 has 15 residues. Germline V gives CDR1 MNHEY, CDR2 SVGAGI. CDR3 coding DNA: TGTGCCAGCAGTTCCTACGGACAGGGCTCCTACGAGCAGTACTTC. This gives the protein CASSSYGQGSYEQYF.

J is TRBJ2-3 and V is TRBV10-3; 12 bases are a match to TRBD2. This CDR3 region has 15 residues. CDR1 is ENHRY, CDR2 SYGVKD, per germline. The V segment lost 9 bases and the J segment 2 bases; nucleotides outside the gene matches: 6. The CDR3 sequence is CAISTSGSPTDTQYF. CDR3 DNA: TGTGCCATTTCGACTAGCGGGAGTCCCACAGATACGCAGTATTTT.

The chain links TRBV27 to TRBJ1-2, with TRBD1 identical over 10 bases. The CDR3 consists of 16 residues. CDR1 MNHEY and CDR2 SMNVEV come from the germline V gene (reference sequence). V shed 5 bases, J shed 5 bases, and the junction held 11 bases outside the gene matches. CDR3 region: CASSPNGDRGTYGYTF. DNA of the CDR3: TGTGCCAGCAGTCCTAATGGGGACAGGGGAACTTATGGCTACACCTTC.

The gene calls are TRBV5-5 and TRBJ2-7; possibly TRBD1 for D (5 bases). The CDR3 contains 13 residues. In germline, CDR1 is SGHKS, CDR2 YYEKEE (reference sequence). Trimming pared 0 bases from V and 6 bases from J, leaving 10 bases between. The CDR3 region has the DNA TGTGCCAGCAGCTTGGCAGGGTTTGCCGAGCAGTACTTC. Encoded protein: CASSLAGFAEQYF.

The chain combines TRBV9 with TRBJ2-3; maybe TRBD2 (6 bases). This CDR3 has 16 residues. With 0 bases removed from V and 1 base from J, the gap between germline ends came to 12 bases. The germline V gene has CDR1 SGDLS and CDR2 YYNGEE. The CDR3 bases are TGTGCCAGCAGCGTAGTCGCGGGAAGGGGCACAGATACGCAGTATTTT. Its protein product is CASSVVAGRGTDTQYF.

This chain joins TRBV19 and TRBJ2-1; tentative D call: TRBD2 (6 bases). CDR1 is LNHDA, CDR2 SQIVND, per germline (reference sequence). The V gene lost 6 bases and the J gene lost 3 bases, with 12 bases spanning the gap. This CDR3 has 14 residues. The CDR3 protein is CASSLYGSYNEQFF. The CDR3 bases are TGTGCCAGTAGCCTATACGGGAGCTACAATGAGCAGTTCTTC.

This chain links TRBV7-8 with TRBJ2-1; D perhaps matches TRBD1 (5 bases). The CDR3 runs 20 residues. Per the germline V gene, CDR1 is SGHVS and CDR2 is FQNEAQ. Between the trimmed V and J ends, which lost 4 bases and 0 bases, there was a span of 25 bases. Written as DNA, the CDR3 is TGTGCCAGCAGCTCCCCTGTAGACAGCAAGGTCTTTAGCTCCTACAATGAGCAGTTCTTC. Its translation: CASSSPVDSKVFSSYNEQFF.

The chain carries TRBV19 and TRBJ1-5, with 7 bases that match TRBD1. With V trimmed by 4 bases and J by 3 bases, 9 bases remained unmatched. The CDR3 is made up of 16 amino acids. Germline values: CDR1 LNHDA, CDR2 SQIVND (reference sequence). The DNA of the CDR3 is TGTGCCAGTAGTACCGAAACAGGACAGGTCAATCAGCCCCAGCATTTT. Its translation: CASSTETGQVNQPQHF.

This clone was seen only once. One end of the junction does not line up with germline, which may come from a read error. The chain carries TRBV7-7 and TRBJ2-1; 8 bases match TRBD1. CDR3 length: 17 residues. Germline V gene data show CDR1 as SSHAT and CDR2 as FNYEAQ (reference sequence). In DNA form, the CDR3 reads TGTGCTAGCAGCCCTCGCCCCCCGGGACAGGTTTACAATGAGCAGTTCTTC. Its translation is CASSPRPPGQVYNEQFF. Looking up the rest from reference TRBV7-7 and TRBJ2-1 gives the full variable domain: GAGVSQSPRYKVTKRGQDVTLRCDPISSHATLYWYQQALGQGPEFLTYFNYEAQPDKSGLPSDRFSAERPEGSISTLTIQRTEQRDSAMYRCASSPRPPGQVYNEQFFGPGTRLTVL.

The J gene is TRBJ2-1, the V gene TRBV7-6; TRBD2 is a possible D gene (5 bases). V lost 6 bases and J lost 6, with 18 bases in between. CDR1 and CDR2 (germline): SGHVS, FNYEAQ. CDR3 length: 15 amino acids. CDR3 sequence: CASSRDRDGINEQFF. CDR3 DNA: TGTGCCAGCAGTAGAGACCGTGACGGGATCAATGAGCAGTTCTTC. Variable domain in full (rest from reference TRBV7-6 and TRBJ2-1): GAGVSQSPRYKVTKRGQDVALRCDPISGHVSLYWYRQALGQGPEFLTYFNYEAQQDKSGLPNDRFSAERPEGSISTLTIQRTEQRDSAMYRCASSRDRDGINEQFFGPGTRLTVL.

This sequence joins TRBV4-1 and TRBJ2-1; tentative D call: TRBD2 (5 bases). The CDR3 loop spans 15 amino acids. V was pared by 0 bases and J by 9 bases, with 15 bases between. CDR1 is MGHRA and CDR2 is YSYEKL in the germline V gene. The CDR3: CASSQEGVSLSEQFF. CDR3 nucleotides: TGCGCCAGCAGCCAAGAGGGAGTCTCCTTGAGTGAGCAGTTCTTC.

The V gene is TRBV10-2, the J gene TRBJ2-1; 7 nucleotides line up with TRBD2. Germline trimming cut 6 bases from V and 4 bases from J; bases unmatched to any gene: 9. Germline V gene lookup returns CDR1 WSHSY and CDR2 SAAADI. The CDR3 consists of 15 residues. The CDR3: CASRRWGGSYNEQFF. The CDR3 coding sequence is TGCGCCAGCAGGCGCTGGGGGGGGAGTTACAATGAGCAGTTCTTC.

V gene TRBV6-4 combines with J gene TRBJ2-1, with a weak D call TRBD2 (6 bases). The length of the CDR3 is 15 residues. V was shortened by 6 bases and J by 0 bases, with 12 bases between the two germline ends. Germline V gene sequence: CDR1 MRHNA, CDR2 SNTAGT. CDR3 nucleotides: TGTGCCAGCAGCCCGATGGGGGGCTCCTACAATGAGCAGTTCTTC. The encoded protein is CASSPMGGSYNEQFF.

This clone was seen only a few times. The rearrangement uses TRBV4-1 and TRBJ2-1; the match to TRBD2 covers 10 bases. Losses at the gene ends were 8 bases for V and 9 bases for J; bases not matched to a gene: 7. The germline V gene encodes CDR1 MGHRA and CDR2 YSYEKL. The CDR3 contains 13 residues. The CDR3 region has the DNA TGCGCCAGCGGGCTAGCGGGAGCCCCTGAGCAGTTCTTC. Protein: CASGLAGAPEQFF.

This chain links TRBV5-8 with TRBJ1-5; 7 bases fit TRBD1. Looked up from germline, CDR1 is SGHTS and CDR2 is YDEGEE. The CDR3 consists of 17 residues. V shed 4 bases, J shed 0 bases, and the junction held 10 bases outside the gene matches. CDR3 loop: CASSVVRDRHSNQPQHF. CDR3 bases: TGTGCCAGCAGCGTAGTCCGGGACAGACATAGCAATCAGCCCCAGCATTTT.

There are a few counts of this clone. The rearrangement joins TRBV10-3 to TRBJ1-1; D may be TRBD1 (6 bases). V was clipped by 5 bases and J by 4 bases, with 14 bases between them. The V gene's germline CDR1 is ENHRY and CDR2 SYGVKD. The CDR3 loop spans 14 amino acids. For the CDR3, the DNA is TGTGCCATCAGTCTACAGGGTAGTGGCACTGAAGCTTTCTTT. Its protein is CAISLQGSGTEAFF.

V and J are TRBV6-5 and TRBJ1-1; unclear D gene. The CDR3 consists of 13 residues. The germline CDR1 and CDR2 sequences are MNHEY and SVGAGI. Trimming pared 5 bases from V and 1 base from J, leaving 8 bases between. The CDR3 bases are TGTGCCAGCAGTCCGGGATGGAACACTGAAGCTTTCTTT. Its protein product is CASSPGWNTEAFF.

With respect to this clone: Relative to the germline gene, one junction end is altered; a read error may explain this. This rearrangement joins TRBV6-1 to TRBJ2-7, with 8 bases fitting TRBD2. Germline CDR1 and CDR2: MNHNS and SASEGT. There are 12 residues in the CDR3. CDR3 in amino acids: CASSFEGGREGF. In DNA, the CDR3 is TGTGCCAGCTCTTTCGAGGGGGGTCGGGAGGGTTTC.

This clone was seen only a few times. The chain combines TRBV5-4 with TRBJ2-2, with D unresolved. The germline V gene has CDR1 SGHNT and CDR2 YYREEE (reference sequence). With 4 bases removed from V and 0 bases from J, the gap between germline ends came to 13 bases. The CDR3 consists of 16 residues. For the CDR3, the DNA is TGTGCCAGCAGCCCTGAGCTGTCCGCGAACACCGGGGAGCTGTTTTTT. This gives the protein CASSPELSANTGELFF.